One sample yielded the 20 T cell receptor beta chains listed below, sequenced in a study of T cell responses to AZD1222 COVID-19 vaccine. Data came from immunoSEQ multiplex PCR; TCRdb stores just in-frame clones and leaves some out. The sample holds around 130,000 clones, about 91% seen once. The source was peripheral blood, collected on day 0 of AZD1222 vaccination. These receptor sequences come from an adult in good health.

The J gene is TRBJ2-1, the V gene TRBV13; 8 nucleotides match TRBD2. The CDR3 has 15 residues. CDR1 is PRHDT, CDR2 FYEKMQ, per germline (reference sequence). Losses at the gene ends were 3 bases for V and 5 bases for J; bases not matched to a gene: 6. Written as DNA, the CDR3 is TGTGCCAGCAGCTTCGATAGCGGGGCGAACAATGAGCAGTTCTTC. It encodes CASSFDSGANNEQFF.

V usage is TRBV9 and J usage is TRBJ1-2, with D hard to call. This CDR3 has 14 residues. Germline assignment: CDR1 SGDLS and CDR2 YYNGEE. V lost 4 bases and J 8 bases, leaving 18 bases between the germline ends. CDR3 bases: TGTGCCAGCAGCCCTGGTGCGGGCGCTGGAGGCTACACCTTC. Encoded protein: CASSPGAGAGGYTF.

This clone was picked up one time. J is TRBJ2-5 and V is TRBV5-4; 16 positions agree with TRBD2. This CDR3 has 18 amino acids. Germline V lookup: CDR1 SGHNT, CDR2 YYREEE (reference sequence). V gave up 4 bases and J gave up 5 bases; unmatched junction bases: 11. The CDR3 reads CASSGAGLAGGPGETQYF. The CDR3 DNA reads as TGTGCCAGCAGCGGGGCGGGACTAGCGGGAGGGCCGGGGGAGACCCAGTACTTC.

CDR3 sequence reads: CASSYSAQTGDSPLHF. The CDR3 DNA sequence: TGTGCCAGCAGTTACTCCGCCCAGACAGGGGATTCACCCCTCCACTTT. The chain joins TRBV6-5 to TRBJ1-6; TRBD1 agrees at 8 bases. The CDR3 has 16 amino acids. Germline trimming cut 0 bases from V and 8 bases from J; bases unmatched to any gene: 6. CDR1 and CDR2 from the germline V gene are MNHEY and SVGAGI.

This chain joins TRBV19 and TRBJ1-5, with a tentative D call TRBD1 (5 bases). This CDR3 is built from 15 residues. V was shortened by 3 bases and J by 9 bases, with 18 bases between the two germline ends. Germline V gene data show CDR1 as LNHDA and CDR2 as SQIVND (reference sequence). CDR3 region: CASSIQGPLQWPQHF. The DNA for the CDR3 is TGTGCCAGTAGTATTCAGGGACCTCTACAATGGCCCCAGCATTTT.

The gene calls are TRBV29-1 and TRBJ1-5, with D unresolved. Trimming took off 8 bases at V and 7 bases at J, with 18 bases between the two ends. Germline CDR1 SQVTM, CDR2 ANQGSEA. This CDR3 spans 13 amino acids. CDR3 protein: CSYSRSVGQPQHF. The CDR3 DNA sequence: TGCAGCTACTCGAGATCTGTGGGCCAGCCCCAGCATTTT.

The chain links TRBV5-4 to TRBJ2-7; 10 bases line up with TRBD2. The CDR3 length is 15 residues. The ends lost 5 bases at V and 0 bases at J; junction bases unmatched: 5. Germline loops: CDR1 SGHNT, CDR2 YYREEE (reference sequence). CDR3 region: CASSFGTSASYEQYF. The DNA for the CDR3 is TGTGCCAGCAGTTTTGGGACTAGCGCCTCCTACGAGCAGTACTTC.

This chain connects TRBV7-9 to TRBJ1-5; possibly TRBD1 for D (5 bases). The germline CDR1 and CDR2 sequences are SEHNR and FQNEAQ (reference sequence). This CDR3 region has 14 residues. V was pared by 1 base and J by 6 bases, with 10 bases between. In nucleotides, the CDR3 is TGTGCCAGCAGCTTAGGGGGGGAGTCTCAGCCCCAGCATTTT. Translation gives CASSLGGESQPQHF.

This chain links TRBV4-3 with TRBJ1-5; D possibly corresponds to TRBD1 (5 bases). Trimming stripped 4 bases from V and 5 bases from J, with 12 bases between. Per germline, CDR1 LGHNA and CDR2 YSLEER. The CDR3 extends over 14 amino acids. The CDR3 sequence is CASSRDPGHQPQHF. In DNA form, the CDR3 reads TGCGCCAGCAGCCGGGACCCTGGGCATCAGCCCCAGCATTTT.

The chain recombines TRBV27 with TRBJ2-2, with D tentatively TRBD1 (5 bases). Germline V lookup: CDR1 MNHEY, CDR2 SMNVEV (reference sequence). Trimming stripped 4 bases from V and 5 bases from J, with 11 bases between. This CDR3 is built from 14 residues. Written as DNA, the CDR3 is TGTGCCAGCAGTTCCGGCAGGGCGACCGGGGAGCTGTTTTTT. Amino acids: CASSSGRATGELFF.

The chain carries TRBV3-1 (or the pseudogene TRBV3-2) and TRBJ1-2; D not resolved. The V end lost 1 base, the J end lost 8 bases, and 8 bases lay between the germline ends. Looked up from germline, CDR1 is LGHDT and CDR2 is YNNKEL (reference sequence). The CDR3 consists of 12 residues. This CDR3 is CASSQGIQGYTF. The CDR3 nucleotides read TGTGCCAGCAGCCAAGGAATTCAGGGCTACACCTTC.

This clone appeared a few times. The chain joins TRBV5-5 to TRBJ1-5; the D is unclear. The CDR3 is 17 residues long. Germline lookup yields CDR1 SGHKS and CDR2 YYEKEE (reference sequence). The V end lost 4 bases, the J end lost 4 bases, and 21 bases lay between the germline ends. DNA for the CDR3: TGTGCCAGCAGCCTAGGACCCGACCCGACCATTAATCAGCCCCAGCATTTT. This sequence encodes CASSLGPDPTINQPQHF.

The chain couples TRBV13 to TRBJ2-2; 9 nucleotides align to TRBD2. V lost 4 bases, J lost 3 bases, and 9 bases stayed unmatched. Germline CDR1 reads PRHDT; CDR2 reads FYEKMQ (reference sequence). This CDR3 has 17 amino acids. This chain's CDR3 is CASSSFRGRADTGELFF. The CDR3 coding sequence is TGTGCCAGCAGCTCTTTCCGCGGGAGGGCTGACACCGGGGAGCTGTTTTTT.

The CDR3 sequence is CASSSGVAGVGEQFF. CDR3 nucleotides: TGTGCCAGCAGCTCCGGGGTAGCGGGAGTGGGTGAGCAGTTCTTC. The chain employs TRBV6-6 and TRBJ2-1; 9 nucleotides align to TRBD2. V dropped 6 bases and J dropped 9; count of bases not matched to a gene: 12. CDR3 size: 15 residues. Germline CDR1 and CDR2: MNHNY and SVGAGI (reference sequence).

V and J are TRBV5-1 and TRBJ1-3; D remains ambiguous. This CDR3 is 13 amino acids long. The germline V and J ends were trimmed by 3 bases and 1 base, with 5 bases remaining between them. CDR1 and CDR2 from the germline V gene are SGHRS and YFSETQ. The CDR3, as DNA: TGCGCCAGCAGCTCGGCATCTGGAAACACCATATATTTT. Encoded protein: CASSSASGNTIYF. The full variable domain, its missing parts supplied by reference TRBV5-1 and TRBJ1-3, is KAGVTQTPRYLIKTRGQQVTLSCSPISGHRSVSWYQQTPGQGLQFLFEYFSETQRNKGNFPGRFSGRQFSNSRSEMNVSTLELGDSALYLCASSSASGNTIYFGEGSWLTVV.

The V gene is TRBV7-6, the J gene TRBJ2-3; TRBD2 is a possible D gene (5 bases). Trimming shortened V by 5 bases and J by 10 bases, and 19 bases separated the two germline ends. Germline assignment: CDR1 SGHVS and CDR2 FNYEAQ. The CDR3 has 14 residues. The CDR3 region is CASSPVSSEGAQYF. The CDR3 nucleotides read TGTGCCAGCAGCCCAGTCTCGAGTGAGGGTGCGCAGTATTTT. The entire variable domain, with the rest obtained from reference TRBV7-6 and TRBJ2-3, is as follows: GAGVSQSPRYKVTKRGQDVALRCDPISGHVSLYWYRQALGQGPEFLTYFNYEAQQDKSGLPNDRFSAERPEGSISTLTIQRTEQRDSAMYRCASSPVSSEGAQYFGPGTRLTVL.

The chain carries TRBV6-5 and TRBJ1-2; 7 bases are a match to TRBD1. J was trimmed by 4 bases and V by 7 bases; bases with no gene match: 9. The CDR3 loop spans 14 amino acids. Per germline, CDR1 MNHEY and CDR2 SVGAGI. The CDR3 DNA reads TGTGCCAGCAACAAAGCAGGGGGGAGCTATGGCTACACCTTC. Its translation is CASNKAGGSYGYTF.

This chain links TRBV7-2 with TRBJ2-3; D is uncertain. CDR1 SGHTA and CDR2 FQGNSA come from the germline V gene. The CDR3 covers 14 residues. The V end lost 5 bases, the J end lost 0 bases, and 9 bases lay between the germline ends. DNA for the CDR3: TGTGCCAGCAGCAAAGGCGGCAGCACAGATACGCAGTATTTT. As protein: CASSKGGSTDTQYF.

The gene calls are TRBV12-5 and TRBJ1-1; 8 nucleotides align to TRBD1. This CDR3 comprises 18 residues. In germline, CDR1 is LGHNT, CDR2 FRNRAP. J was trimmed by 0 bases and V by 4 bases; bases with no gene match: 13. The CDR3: CASGYWIRDRYMNTEAFF. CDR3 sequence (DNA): TGTGCTAGTGGTTATTGGATCCGGGACAGGTACATGAACACTGAAGCTTTCTTT.

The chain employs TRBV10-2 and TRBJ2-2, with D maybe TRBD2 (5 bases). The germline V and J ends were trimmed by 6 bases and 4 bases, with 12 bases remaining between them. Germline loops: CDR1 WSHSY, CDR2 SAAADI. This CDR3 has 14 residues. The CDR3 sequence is CASRRGPSTGELFF. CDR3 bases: TGCGCCAGCAGGCGAGGGCCCAGCACCGGGGAGCTGTTTTTT.